A single sample gave rise to the 3 T cell receptor beta chains below, sequenced in a study of shared clonotypes between healthy human individuals. The naive CD8 subset, CD45RO-negative cells positively selected for CCR7, excluded terminally differentiated effector memory CD45RA+ cells. Repertoires were generated with immunoSEQ multiplex PCR, while TCRdb's copy carries only in-frame clones and drops some. In the table there are about 2 million clones, approximately 94% of which are singletons. Sequenced sample: naive CD8+ T cells sorted from blood. Source of these receptors: a man between 18 and 35 years old in good health.

V usage is TRBV5-5 and J usage is TRBJ2-6, with D possibly matching TRBD1 (6 bases). Deletions cut 4 bases from V and 2 bases from J, with 7 bases between. This CDR3 has 14 residues. CDR1 SGHKS and CDR2 YYEKEE come from the germline V gene (reference sequence). The CDR3 DNA sequence: TGTGCCAGCAGCAAGGGGGCTGGGGCCAACGTCCTGACTTTC. Translating gives CASSKGAGANVLTF.

The gene calls are TRBV7-6 and TRBJ2-2; tentative D call: TRBD1 (5 bases). The germline V and J ends were trimmed by 1 base and 0 bases, with 12 bases remaining between them. Germline V gives CDR1 SGHVS, CDR2 FNYEAQ. The CDR3 sequence is 17 residues long. CDR3 region: CASSLVIGAANTGELFF. In DNA form, the CDR3 reads TGTGCCAGCAGCTTAGTGATAGGGGCCGCGAACACCGGGGAGCTGTTTTTT.

This rearrangement joins TRBV5-4 to TRBJ2-3; 13 positions match TRBD2. This CDR3 has 15 residues. Trimming at V came to 3 bases and at J to 6 bases, leaving 4 bases not matched to a gene. The V gene's germline CDR1 is SGHNT and CDR2 YYREEE (reference sequence). CDR3 sequence: CASSSELAGGDTQYF. CDR3 DNA: TGTGCCAGCAGCTCAGAACTAGCGGGGGGGGATACGCAGTATTTT.